Listed below are T cell receptor beta chains from one sample, sequenced in a study of graft-versus-host responses after intestinal transplantation. Produced via immunoSEQ multiplex PCR; TCRdb's table is partial and in-frame only. The sample contains around 16,000 clones, roughly 80% of which appear only once. The material sequenced was ileum tissue, taken around 470 days after intestinal transplant. The source is a human patient who received an intestinal transplant, so some T cells may come from the graft donor. The CDR3 runs from the conserved cysteine through the conserved F or W. A D gene is named only where the DNA matches it firmly. Clone sizes are given selectively: once, few, many, or a class where the clone is expanded.

>TRBD2|TRBJ2-5|-|TRBV13
CASSFRLAGQTQETQYF
TGTGCCAGCAGCTTCCGACTAGCGGGGCAAACCCAAGAGACCCAGTACTTC
>-|TRBJ2-1|-|TRBV11-3
CASSYAHSEQFF
TGTGCCAGCAGCTACGCGCATTCCGAGCAGTTCTTC
>-|TRBJ2-6|-|TRBV9
CASSVGRQAHSGANVLTF
TGTGCCAGCAGCGTAGGGAGACAGGCTCACTCTGGGGCCAACGTCCTGACTTTC
>-|TRBJ2-3|-|TRBV5-1
CASSLDVLILPSRDTQYF
TGCGCCAGCAGCTTGGATGTCTTAATACTCCCCTCCCGAGATACGCAGTATTTT
>-|TRBJ1-5|-|TRBV19
CASSMVGEPQHF
TGTGCCAGTAGTATGGTGGGGGAGCCCCAGCATTTT
>TRBD2|TRBJ2-5|-|TRBV6-6
CASSYSSGGETQYF
TGTGCCAGCAGTTACTCTAGCGGGGGGGAGACCCAGTACTTC
>-|TRBJ2-5|-|TRBV7-8
CASSLAAGARWETQYF
TGTGCCAGCAGCTTAGCTGCAGGAGCAAGATGGGAGACCCAGTACTTC
>-|TRBJ1-3|-|TRBV7-8
CASSSGSGNTIYF
TGTGCCAGCAGCTCGGGCTCTGGAAACACCATATATTTT
>-|TRBJ1-1|few|TRBV27
CASRGGGWGRAFF
TGTGCCAGCAGGGGTGGCGGCTGGGGTCGGGCTTTCTTT
>-|TRBJ1-3|-|TRBV6-5
CASSRQAYSGNTIYF
TGTGCCAGCAGCCGACAGGCCTACTCTGGAAACACCATATATTTT
>-|TRBJ1-1|few|TRBV7-9
CASSLGTEAFF
TGTGCCAGCAGCTTAGGCACTGAAGCTTTCTTT
>-|TRBJ1-1|-|TRBV2
CASTDRTNTEAFF
TGTGCCAGCACCGACAGGACGAACACTGAAGCTTTCTTT
>-|TRBJ1-2|-|TRBV20-1
CSAGPNYGYTF
TGCAGTGCTGGTCCTAACTATGGCTACACCTTC
>-|TRBJ2-7|few|TRBV4-1
CASSQGPGADYEQYF
TGCGCCAGCAGCCAAGGTCCGGGGGCCGACTACGAGCAGTACTTC
>TRBD2|TRBJ2-1|-|TRBV5-4
CASSSPQRGGDEQFF
TGTGCCAGCAGCTCCCCCCAGCGGGGGGGCGATGAGCAGTTCTTC
>TRBD2|TRBJ2-3|-|TRBV6-5
CASSYLAGASLDTQYF
TGTGCCAGCAGTTACTTAGCGGGGGCCTCCCTAGATACGCAGTATTTT
>TRBD2|TRBJ2-3|-|TRBV11-2
CASSLGGGTFDTQYF
TGTGCCAGCAGCTTAGGCGGGGGGACCTTCGATACGCAGTATTTT
>-|TRBJ2-7|-|TRBV5-5
CASSLAVGLSYEQYF
TGTGCCAGCAGCTTGGCCGTGGGGTTAAGCTACGAGCAGTACTTC
>-|TRBJ2-7|-|TRBV20-1
CSAYSLLEQYF
TGCAGTGCCTACAGCCTCTTGGAGCAGTACTTC
>TRBD2|TRBJ2-7|-|TRBV11-3
CASSSQISGGAYEQYF
TGTGCCAGCAGCTCGCAAATTAGCGGGGGGGCCTACGAGCAGTACTTC
>-|TRBJ1-3|few|TRBV5-1
CASSLGDTIYF
TGCGCCAGCAGCTTGGGTGACACCATATATTTT
>-|TRBJ2-2|-|TRBV7-3
CASSLGGGTNTGELFF
TGTGCCAGCAGCTTAGGTGGAGGAACGAACACCGGGGAGCTGTTTTTT
>-|TRBJ2-4|-|TRBV2
CASSKEGSENIQYF
TGTGCCAGCAGCAAAGAAGGGTCCGAAAACATTCAGTACTTC
>-|TRBJ2-5|few|TRBV7-2
CASSLAPGVGAQETQYF
TGTGCCAGCAGCTTAGCGCCAGGGGTGGGGGCCCAAGAGACCCAGTACTTC
>-|TRBJ2-3|-|TRBV2
CATRYEDTQYF
TGTGCCACACGATACGAGGATACGCAGTATTTT
>TRBD1|TRBJ2-7|-|TRBV2
CASRVRQGIYEQYF
TGTGCCAGCAGGGTTAGACAGGGAATCTACGAGCAGTACTTC
>-|TRBJ2-7|-|TRBV5-4
CASSPGASEQYF
TGTGCCAGCAGCCCCGGCGCCTCCGAGCAGTACTTC
>TRBD1|TRBJ1-2|-|TRBV5-4
CASSPGQGNYGYTF
TGTGCCAGCAGCCCGGGACAGGGTAACTATGGCTACACCTTC
>-|TRBJ2-1|-|TRBV13
CASSLDGRSYNEQFF
TGTGCCAGCAGCTTAGATGGGCGCTCCTACAATGAGCAGTTCTTC
>-|TRBJ1-1|-|TRBV20-1
CSAGRDTEAFF
TGCAGTGCTGGCCGGGACACTGAAGCTTTCTTT
>-|TRBJ2-2|-|TRBV7-3
CASSPWGPGELFF
TGTGCCAGCAGCCCCTGGGGGCCAGGGGAGCTGTTTTTT
>-|TRBJ2-7|-|TRBV19
CASTPWQGSYEQYF
TGTGCCAGTACCCCATGGCAGGGGTCCTACGAGCAGTACTTC
>TRBD2|TRBJ2-3|-|TRBV6-4
CASSQAGGPDTQYF
TGTGCCAGCAGCCAAGCGGGAGGGCCAGATACGCAGTATTTT
>TRBD2|TRBJ2-7|-|TRBV5-1
CASTPSSGGAYEQYF
TGCGCCAGCACCCCCTCGTCGGGGGGGGCCTACGAGCAGTACTTC
>-|TRBJ1-5|-|TRBV19
CASAGQTNQPQHF
TGTGCTAGTGCCGGACAGACTAATCAGCCCCAGCATTTT
>-|TRBJ1-1|-|TRBV19
CASSPTGWTEAFF
TGTGCCAGTAGCCCTACAGGGTGGACTGAAGCTTTCTTT
>-|TRBJ1-6|-|TRBV21-1
CASSRRTGPNNSPLHF
TGTGCCAGCAGCAGGCGGACAGGACCGAATAATTCACCCCTCCACTTT
>-|TRBJ2-1|once|TRBV19
CASSVTGDSYNEQFF
TGTGCCAGTAGTGTTACAGGTGACTCCTACAATGAGCAGTTCTTC
>-|TRBJ1-2|-|TRBV9
CAIPRKPRGPPNYGYTF
TGTGCCATCCCACGAAAACCCCGGGGACCCCCTAACTATGGCTACACCTTC
>TRBD1|TRBJ1-1|-|TRBV28
CASSMAFVGGIAFF
TGTGCCAGCAGTATGGCGTTCGTAGGGGGCATAGCTTTCTTT
>-|TRBJ2-7|-|TRBV19
CASSTDRHYEQYF
TGTGCCAGTAGTACGGACAGACACTACGAGCAGTACTTC
>-|TRBJ1-1|large|TRBV19
CASSRGTEAFF
TGTGCCAGTAGCCGAGGCACTGAAGCTTTCTTT
>TRBD2|TRBJ2-5|-|TRBV7-9
CASSLGLAGERVETQYF
TGTGCCAGCAGCTTAGGTCTAGCGGGAGAAAGGGTAGAGACCCAGTACTTC
>-|TRBJ1-3|-|TRBV7-9
CASSLEALGGNTIYF
TGTGCCAGCAGCTTAGAGGCCTTAGGTGGAAACACCATATATTTT
>-|TRBJ1-4|-|TRBV13
CASSLGMGEKLFF
TGTGCCAGCAGCTTAGGTATGGGTGAAAAACTGTTTTTT
>TRBD1|TRBJ1-2|-|TRBV19
CAIRDRDYGYTF
TGTGCCATCCGGGACAGGGACTATGGCTACACCTTC
>-|TRBJ2-7|-|TRBV6-5
CASSYPTGSEQYF
TGTGCCAGCAGTTACCCCACAGGGTCCGAGCAGTACTTC
>-|TRBJ1-3|-|TRBV7-9
CASGLAEVEGNTIYF
TGTGCCAGCGGCTTAGCGGAGGTAGAAGGAAACACCATATATTTT
>-|TRBJ2-7|-|TRBV7-8
CASSLARAIGGSYEQYF
TGTGCCAGCAGCTTAGCGAGGGCCATTGGAGGTTCCTACGAGCAGTACTTC
>TRBD1|TRBJ1-6|few|TRBV28
CASTTGGGAGSPLHF
TGTGCCAGCACTACAGGGGGCGGTGCTGGTTCACCCCTCCACTTT
>-|TRBJ2-7|-|TRBV28
CASSRGVSSYEQYF
TGTGCCAGCAGCCGCGGGGTGAGCTCCTACGAGCAGTACTTC
>-|TRBJ1-1|once|TRBV5-1
CASSWTVNTEAFF
TGCGCCAGCAGCTGGACGGTGAACACTGAAGCTTTCTTT
>-|TRBJ1-2|-|TRBV5-4
CATEGGSNYGYTF
TGTGCCACCGAGGGAGGGTCTAACTATGGCTACACCTTC